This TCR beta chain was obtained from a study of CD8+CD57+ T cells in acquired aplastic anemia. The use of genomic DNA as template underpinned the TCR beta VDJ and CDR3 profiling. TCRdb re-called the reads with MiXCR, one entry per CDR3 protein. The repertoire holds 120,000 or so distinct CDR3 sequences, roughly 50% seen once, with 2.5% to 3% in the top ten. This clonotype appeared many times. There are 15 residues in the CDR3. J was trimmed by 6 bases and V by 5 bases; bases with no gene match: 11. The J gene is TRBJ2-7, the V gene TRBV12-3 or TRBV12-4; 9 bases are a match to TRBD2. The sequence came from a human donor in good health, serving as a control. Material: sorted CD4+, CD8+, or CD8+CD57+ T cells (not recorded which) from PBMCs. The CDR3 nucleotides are TGTGCCAGCAGTCTGGGGGAGCGGGGGGTAAGCGAGCAGTACTTC. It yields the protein CASSLGERGVSEQYF.